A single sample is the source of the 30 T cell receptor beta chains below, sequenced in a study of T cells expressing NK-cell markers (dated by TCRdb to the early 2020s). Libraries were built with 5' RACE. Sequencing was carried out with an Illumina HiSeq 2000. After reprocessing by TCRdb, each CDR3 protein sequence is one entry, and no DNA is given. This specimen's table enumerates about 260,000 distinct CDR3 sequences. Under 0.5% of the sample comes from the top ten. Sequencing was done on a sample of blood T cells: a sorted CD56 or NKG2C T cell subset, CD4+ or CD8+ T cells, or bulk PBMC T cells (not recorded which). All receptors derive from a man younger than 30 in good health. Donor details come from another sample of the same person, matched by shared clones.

The CDR3 sequence is CASSSEKPRDEQFF. This rearrangement joins TRBV5-1 to TRBJ2-1. The CDR3 contains 14 residues. Per the germline V gene, CDR1 is SGHRS and CDR2 is YFSETQ.

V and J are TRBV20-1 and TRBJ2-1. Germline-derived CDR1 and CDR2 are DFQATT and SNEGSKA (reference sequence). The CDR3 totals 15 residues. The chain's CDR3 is CSARDLAVAYNEQFF.

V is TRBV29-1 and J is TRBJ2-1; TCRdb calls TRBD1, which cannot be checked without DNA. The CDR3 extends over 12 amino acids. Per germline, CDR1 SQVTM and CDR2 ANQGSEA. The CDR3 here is CSGGTGANEQFF.

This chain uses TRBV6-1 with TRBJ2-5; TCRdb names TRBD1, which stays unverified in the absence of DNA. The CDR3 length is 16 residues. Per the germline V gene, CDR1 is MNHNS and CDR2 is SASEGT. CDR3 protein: CASSSGQARWGETQYF.

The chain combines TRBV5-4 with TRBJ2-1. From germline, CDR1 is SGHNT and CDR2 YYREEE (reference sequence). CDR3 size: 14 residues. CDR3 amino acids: CASSPRRDEYEQFF.

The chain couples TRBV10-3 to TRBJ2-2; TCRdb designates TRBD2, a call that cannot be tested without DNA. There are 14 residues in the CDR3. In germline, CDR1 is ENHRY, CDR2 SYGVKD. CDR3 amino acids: CAIRKTSGDRELFF.

The CDR3 reads CSVLFGDYEQYF. J is TRBJ2-7 and V is TRBV29-1. Germline-derived CDR1 and CDR2 are SQVTM and ANQGSEA. CDR3 length equals 12 residues.

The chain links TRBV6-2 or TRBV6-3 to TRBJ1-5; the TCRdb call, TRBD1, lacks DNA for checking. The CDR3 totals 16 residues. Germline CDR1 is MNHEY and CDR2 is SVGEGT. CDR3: CASSTGDSFSNQPQHF.

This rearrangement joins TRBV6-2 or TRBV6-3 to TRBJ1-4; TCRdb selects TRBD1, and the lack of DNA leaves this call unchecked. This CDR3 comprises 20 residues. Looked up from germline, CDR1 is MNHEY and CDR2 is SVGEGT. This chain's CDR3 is CASSYFSGTGGRATNEKLFF.

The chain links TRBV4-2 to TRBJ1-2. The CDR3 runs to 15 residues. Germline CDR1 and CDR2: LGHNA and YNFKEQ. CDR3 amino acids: CASSQDGGVGYGYTF.

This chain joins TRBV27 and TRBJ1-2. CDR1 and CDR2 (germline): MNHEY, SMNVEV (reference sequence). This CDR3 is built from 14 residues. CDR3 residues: CASSLGLKSDGYTF.

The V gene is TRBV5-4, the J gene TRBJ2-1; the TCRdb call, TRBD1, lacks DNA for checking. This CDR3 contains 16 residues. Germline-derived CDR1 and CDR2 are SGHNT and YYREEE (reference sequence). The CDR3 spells CASSLTGTGGINEQFF.

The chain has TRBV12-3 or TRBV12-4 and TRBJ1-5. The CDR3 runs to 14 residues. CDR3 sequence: CASQGRGGDQPQHF.

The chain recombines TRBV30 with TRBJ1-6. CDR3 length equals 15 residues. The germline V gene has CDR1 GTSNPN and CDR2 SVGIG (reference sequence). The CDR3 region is CAWSTPGTANSPLHF.

The CDR3 sequence is CASSPRDGPAGNTIYF. The chain is built from TRBV18 and TRBJ1-3. The CDR3 totals 16 residues. Germline CDR1 reads KGHSH; CDR2 reads LQKENI.

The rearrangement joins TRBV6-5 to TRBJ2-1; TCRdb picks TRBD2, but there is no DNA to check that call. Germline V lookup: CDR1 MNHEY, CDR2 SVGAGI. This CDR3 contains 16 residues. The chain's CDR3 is CASSSRVSGLNNEQFF.

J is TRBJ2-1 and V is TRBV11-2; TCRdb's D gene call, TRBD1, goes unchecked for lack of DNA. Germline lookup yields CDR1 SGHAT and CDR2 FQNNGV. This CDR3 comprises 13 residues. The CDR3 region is CASSPLSRDEQFF.

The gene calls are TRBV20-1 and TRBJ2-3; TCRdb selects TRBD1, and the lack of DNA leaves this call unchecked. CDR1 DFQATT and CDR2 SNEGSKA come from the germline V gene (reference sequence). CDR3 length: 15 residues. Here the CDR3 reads CSAPSQGDTTDTQYF.

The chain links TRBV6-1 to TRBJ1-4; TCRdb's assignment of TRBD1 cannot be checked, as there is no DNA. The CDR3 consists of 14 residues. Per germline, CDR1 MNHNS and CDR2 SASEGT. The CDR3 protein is CASRPGTGFEKLFF.

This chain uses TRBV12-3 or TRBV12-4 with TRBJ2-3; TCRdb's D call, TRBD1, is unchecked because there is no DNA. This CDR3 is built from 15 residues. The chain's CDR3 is CASSPGVAGTDTQYF.

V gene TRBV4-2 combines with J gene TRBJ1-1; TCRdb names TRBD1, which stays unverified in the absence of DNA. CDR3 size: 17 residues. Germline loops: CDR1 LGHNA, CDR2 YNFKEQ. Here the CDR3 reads CASSQNTRQGARTEAFF.

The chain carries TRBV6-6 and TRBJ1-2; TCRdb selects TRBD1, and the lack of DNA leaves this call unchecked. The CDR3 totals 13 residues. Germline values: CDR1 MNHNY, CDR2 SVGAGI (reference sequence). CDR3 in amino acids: CASNAGRQGGYTF.

The CDR3 protein is CASTTSGRHGEQYF. The chain is built from TRBV25-1 and TRBJ2-7; no DNA is available, so the TRBD2 call from TCRdb remains unchecked. Looked up from germline, CDR1 is MGHDK and CDR2 is SYGVNS. This CDR3 has 14 residues.

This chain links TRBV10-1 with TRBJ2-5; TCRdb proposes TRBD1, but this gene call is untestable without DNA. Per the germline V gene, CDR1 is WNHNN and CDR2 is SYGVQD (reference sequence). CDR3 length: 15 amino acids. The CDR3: CASSWGGQDQETQYF.

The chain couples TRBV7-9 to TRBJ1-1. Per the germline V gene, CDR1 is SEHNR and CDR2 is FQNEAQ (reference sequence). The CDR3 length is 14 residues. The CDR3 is CASSSRALNTEAFF.

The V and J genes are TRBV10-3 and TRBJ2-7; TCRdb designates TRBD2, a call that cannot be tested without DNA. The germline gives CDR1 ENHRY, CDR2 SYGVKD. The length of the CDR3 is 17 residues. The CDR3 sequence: CAISPSGLAGLSYEQYF.

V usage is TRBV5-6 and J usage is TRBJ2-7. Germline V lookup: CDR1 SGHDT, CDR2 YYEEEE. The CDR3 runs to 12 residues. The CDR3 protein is CASSFPRHEQYF.

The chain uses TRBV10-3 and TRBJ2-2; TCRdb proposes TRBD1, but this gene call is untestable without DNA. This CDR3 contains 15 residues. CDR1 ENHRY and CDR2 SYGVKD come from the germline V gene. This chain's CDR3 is CAISDGTGFAGELFF.

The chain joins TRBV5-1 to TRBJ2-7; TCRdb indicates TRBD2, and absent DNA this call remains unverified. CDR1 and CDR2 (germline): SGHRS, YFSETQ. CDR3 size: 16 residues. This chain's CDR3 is CASRPTLAAYSYEQYF. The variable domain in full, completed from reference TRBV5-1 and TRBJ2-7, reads KAGVTQTPRYLIKTRGQQVTLSCSPISGHRSVSWYQQTPGQGLQFLFEYFSETQRNKGNFPGRFSGRQFSNSRSEMNVSTLELGDSALYLCASRPTLAAYSYEQYFGPGTRLTVT.

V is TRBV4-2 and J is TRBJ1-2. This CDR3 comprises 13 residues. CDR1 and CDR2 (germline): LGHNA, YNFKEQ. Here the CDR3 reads CASSQESGFGYTF.